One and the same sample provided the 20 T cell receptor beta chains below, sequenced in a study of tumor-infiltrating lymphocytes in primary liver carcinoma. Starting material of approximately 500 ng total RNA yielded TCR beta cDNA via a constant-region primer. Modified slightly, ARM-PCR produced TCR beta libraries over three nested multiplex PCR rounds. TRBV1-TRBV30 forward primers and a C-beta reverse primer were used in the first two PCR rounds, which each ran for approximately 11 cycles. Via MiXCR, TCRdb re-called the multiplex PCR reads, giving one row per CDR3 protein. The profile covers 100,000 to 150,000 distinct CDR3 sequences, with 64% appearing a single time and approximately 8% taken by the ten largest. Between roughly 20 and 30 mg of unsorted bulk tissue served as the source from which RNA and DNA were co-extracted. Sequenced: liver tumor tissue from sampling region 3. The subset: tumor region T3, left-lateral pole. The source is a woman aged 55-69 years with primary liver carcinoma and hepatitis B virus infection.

CDR3 sequence: CSVWTISAYEQYF. DNA for the CDR3: TGCAGCGTTTGGACTATCAGCGCCTACGAGCAGTACTTC. The rearrangement joins TRBV29-1 to TRBJ2-7, with D possibly being TRBD2 (6 bases). The V end lost 5 bases, the J end lost 2 bases, and 13 bases lay between the germline ends. The CDR3 runs 13 residues. The germline gives CDR1 SQVTM, CDR2 ANQGSEA.

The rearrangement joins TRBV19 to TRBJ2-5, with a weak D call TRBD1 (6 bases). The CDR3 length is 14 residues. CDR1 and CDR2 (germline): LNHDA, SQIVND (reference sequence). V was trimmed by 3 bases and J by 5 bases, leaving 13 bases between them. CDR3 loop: CASSIQGLRETQYF. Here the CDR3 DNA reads TGTGCCAGTAGTATTCAGGGGTTGAGGGAGACCCAGTACTTC. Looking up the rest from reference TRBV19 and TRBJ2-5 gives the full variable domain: DGGITQSPKYLFRKEGQNVTLSCEQNLNHDAMYWYRQDPGQGLRLIYYSQIVNDFQKGDIAEGYSVSREKKESFPLTVTSAQKNPTAFYLCASSIQGLRETQYFGPGTRLLVL.

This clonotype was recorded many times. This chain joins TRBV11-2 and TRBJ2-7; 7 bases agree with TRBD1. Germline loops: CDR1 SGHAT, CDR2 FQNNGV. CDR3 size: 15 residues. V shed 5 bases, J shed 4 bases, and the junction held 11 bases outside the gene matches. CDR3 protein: CASSRWAGGGYEQYF. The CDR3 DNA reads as TGTGCCAGCAGCCGCTGGGCAGGGGGTGGTTACGAGCAGTACTTC.

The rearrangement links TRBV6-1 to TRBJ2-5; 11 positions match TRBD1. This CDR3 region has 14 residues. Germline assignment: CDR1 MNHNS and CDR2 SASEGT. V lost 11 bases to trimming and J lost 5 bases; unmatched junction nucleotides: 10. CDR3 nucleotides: TGTGCCGGGGCCGGGACAGGGGGTTGGGAGACCCAGTACTTC. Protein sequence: CAGAGTGGWETQYF.

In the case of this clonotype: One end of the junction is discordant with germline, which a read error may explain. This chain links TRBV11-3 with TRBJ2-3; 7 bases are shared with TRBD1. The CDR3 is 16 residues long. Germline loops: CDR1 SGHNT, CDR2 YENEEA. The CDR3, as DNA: TGTGCCAGCAGCCCCCAACAGGGGTCAAACACAGATACACAGTATTTT. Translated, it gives CASSPQQGSNTDTQYF.

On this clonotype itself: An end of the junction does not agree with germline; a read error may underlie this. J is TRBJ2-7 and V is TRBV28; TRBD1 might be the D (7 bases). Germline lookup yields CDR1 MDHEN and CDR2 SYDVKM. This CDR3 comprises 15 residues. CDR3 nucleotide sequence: TGTGCCAGCAGTTTAAGGCGGGACAGCTCCTACGAGCGGTACTTC. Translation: CASSLRRDSSYERYF.

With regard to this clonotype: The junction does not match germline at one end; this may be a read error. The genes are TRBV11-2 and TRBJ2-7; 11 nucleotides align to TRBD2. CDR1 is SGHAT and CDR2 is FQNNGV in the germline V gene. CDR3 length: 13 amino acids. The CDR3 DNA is TGTACCAGCAACTTAACTAGCGGGAGCGAGCTGTACTTC. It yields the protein CTSNLTSGSELYF.

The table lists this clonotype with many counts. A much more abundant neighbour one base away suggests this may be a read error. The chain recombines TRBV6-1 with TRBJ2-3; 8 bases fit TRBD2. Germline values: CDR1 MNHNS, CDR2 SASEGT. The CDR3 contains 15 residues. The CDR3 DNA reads TGTGCCTGCAGTGCGGCAGCGGGAGAGGGAGATACGCAGTATTTT. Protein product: CACSAAAGEGDTQYF.

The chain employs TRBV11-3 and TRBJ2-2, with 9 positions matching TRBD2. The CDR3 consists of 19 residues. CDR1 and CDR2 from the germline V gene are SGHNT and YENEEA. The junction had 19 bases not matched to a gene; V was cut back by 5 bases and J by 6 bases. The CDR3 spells CASSAYPGTSLLKSGELFF. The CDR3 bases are TGTGCCAGCAGCGCCTATCCCGGGACTAGCCTTCTGAAGTCCGGGGAGCTGTTTTTT.

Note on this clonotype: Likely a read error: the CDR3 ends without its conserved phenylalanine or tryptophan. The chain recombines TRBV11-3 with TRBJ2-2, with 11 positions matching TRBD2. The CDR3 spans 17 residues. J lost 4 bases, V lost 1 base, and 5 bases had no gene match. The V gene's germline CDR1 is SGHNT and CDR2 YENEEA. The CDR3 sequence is CASSLGRLAGSTGELFS. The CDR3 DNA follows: TGTGCCAGCAGCTTAGGCAGACTAGCGGGAAGCACCGGGGAGCTGTTTTCT.

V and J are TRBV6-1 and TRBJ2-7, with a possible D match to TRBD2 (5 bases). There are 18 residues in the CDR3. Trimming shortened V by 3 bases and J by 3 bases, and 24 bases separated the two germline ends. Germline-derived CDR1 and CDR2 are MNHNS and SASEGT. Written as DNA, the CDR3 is TGTGCCAGCAGTGATAGTCTGAAGGGAGCGGCGAGGGACTACGAGCAGTACTTC. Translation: CASSDSLKGAARDYEQYF.

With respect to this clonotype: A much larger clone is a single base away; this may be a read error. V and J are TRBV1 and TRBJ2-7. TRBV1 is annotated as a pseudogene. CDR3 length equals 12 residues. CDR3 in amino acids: CTRKRTPSEQYF. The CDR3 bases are TGCACCAGGAAAAGGACCCCCTCCGAGCAGTACTTC.

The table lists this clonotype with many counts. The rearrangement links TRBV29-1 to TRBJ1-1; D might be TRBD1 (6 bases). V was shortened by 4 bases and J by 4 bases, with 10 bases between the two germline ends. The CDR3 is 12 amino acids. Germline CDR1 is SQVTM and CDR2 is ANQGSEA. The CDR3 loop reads CSVARGATEAFF. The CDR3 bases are TGCAGCGTTGCCCGGGGGGCCACTGAAGCTTTCTTT. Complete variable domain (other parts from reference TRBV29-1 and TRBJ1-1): SAVISQKPSRDICQRGTSLTIQCQVDSQVTMMFWYRQQPGQSLTLIATANQGSEATYESGFVIDKFPISRPNLTFSTLTVSNMSPEDSSIYLCSVARGATEAFFGQGTRLTVV.

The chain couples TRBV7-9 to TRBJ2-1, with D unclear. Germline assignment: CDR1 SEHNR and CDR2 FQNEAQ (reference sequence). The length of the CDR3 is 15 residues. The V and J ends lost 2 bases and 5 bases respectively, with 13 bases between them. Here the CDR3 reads CASSLLGSDDNEQFF. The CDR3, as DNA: TGTGCCAGCAGCTTACTAGGGTCGGACGACAATGAGCAGTTCTTC. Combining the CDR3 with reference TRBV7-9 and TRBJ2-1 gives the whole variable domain DTGVSQNPRHKITKRGQNVTFRCDPISEHNRLYWYRQTLGQGPEFLTYFQNEAQLEKSRLLSDRFSAERPKGSFSTLEIQRTEQGDSAMYLCASSLLGSDDNEQFFGPGTRLTVL.

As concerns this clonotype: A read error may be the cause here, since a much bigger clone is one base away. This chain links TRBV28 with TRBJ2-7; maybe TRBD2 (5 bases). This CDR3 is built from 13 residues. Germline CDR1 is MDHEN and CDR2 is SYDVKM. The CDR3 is CASRGDYSYEHYF. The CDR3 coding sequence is TGTGCCAGCAGAGGAGACTACTCCTACGAGCACTACTTC.

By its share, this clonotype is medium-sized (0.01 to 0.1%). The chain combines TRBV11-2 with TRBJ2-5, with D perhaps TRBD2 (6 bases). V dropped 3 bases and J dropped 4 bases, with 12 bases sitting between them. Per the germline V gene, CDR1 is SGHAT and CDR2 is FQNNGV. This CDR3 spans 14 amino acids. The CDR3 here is CASSFYQAGETQYF. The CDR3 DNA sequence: TGTGCCAGCAGCTTCTACCAAGCGGGAGAGACCCAGTACTTC. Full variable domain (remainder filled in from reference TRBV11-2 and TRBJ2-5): EAGVAQSPRYKIIEKRQSVAFWCNPISGHATLYWYQQILGQGPKLLIQFQNNGVVDDSQLPKDRFSAERLKGVDSTLKIQPAKLEDSAVYLCASSFYQAGETQYFGPGTRLLVL.

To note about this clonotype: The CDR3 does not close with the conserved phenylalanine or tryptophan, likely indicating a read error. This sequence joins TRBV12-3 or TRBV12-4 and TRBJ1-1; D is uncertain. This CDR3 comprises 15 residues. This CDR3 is CTSSYNAVGATEAFL. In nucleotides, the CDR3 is TGTACCAGCAGCTACAATGCCGTGGGTGCCACTGAAGCTTTCCTT.

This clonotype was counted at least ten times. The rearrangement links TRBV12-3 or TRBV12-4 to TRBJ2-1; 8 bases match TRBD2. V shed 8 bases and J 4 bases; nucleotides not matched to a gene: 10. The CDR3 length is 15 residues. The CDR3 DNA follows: TGTGCCAGCTGTCCGGCGGGACTAGAGTACAATGAGCAGTTCTTC. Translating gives CASCPAGLEYNEQFF.

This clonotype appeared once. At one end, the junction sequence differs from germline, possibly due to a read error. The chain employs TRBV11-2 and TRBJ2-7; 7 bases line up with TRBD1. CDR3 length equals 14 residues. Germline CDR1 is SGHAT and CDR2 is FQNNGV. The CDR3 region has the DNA TGTGCCTGCAGCTACAAGAGGGGGCCCTACGAGCAGTACTTC. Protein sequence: CACSYKRGPYEQYF.

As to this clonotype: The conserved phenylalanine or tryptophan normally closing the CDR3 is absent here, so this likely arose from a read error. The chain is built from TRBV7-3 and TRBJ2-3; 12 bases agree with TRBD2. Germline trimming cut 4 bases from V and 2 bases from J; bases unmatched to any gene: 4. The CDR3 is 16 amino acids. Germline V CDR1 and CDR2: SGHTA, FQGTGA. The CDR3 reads CASSSGLAGYTDTQYS. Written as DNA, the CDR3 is TGTGCCAGCAGCTCCGGACTAGCGGGATACACAGATACGCAGTATTCT.